This TCR beta chain was documented in a study of T-cell reconstitution after alpha-beta-depleted transplantation in children. Unique molecular identifiers were incorporated when the TCRbeta library was constructed. Each CDR3 protein is one row after TCRdb ran MiXCR on the PCR reads. The data show about 110,000 distinct CDR3 sequences, about a tenth seen once. This clonotype was seen ten or more times. Trimming removed 6 bases at V and 2 bases at J, with 13 bases between. This CDR3 is 14 amino acids long. The origin of this receptor is a boy between 2 and 15 years old with acute lymphoblastic leukemia, due to receive a stem cell transplant. The V gene is TRBV12-3 or TRBV12-4, the J gene TRBJ2-5, with D perhaps matching TRBD1 (6 bases). This sample comprised PBMCs, obtained before TCRalphabeta/CD19-depleted stem cell transplant. CDR3 sequence reads: CASSAGAIQETQYF. The CDR3 DNA sequence: TGTGCCAGCAGCGCAGGGGCGATTCAAGAGACCCAGTACTTC.